The 8 T cell receptor beta chains below come from one sample, sequenced in a study of blood T cell repertoires in COVID-19. Produced via immunoSEQ multiplex PCR; TCRdb's table is partial and in-frame only. Seen here are some 91,000 clones, around four fifths observed once, and the top ten hold more than 9.5%. The sequenced material came from peripheral blood. These receptors came from a human donor in a cohort sampled during active COVID-19.

V and J are TRBV7-8 and TRBJ1-1, with D perhaps TRBD1 (5 bases). CDR3 length: 12 residues. V dropped 5 bases and J dropped 12 bases, with 16 bases sitting between them. Germline values: CDR1 SGHVS, CDR2 FQNEAQ. The CDR3 sequence: CASSQGVQEPFF. Written as DNA, the CDR3 is TGTGCCAGCAGCCAAGGTGTACAGGAACCTTTCTTT. The complete variable domain, with remaining parts taken from reference TRBV7-8 and TRBJ1-1, reads GAGVSQSPRYKVAKRGQDVALRCDPISGHVSLFWYQQALGQGPEFLTYFQNEAQLDKSGLPSDRFFAERPEGSVSTLKIQRTQQEDSAVYLCASSQGVQEPFFGQGTRLTVV.

The V call is TRBV7-2, the J call TRBJ2-7; D unclear. V was pared by 3 bases and J by 2 bases, with 8 bases between. CDR3 size: 13 residues. The germline V gene has CDR1 SGHTA and CDR2 FQGNSA. Written as DNA, the CDR3 is TGTGCCAGCAGCTTGAACAGAGCCTACGAGCAGTACTTC. This translates into CASSLNRAYEQYF.

The chain has TRBV6-5 and TRBJ1-5; tentatively, D is TRBD1 (6 bases). Germline values: CDR1 MNHEY, CDR2 SVGAGI. V lost 8 bases, J lost 1 base, and 12 bases lay in between. The CDR3 loop spans 14 amino acids. Here the CDR3 DNA reads TGTGCCAGCGGTCGGGGGGCGAGCAATCAGCCCCAGCATTTT. This sequence encodes CASGRGASNQPQHF.

The genes are TRBV30 and TRBJ2-3; 8 positions agree with TRBD1. The CDR3 has 14 residues. The V and J ends lost 1 base and 1 base, in that order; junction bases with no gene match: 1. Germline lookup yields CDR1 GTSNPN and CDR2 SVGIG (reference sequence). Here the CDR3 reads CAWSETGGTDTQYF. The CDR3 DNA follows: TGTGCCTGGAGTGAGACAGGGGGCACAGATACGCAGTATTTT.

The V gene is TRBV19, the J gene TRBJ2-7, with a weak D call TRBD1 (5 bases). CDR1 and CDR2 (germline): LNHDA, SQIVND (reference sequence). The V gene lost 6 bases and the J gene lost 1 base, with 7 bases spanning the gap. The CDR3 sequence is 12 residues long. The CDR3 bases are TGTGCCAGTAGAGGGGATTCCTACGAGCAGTACTTC. Protein sequence: CASRGDSYEQYF.

The rearrangement joins TRBV11-2 to TRBJ2-7; 7 bases are shared with TRBD1. CDR1 SGHAT and CDR2 FQNNGV come from the germline V gene. The CDR3 runs 15 residues. J gave up 2 bases and V 2 bases, and 6 bases lay outside the gene matches. CDR3 coding DNA: TGTGCCAGCAGCTTATATGGGACAGAAACCTACGAGCAGTACTTC. It is translated as CASSLYGTETYEQYF.

A single count supports this clone. V gene TRBV5-5 combines with J gene TRBJ1-6; 9 bases map to TRBD1. Germline V lookup: CDR1 SGHKS, CDR2 YYEKEE (reference sequence). V lost 0 bases and J lost 5; bases outside the gene matches: 12. CDR3 length: 19 residues. Here the CDR3 reads CASSLVPPGQGGDNSPLHF. In nucleotides, the CDR3 is TGTGCCAGCAGCTTGGTTCCACCGGGACAGGGTGGGGATAATTCACCCCTCCACTTT.

The chain is built from TRBV2 and TRBJ2-4; a possible D gene is TRBD2 (6 bases). V lost 4 bases, J lost 7 bases, and 14 bases lay in between. Looked up from germline, CDR1 is SNHLY and CDR2 is FYNNEI. This CDR3 region has 14 residues. The CDR3, as DNA: TGTGCCAGCAGTGCTGGGTTCGGAGGGAACATTCAGTACTTC. Protein sequence: CASSAGFGGNIQYF.